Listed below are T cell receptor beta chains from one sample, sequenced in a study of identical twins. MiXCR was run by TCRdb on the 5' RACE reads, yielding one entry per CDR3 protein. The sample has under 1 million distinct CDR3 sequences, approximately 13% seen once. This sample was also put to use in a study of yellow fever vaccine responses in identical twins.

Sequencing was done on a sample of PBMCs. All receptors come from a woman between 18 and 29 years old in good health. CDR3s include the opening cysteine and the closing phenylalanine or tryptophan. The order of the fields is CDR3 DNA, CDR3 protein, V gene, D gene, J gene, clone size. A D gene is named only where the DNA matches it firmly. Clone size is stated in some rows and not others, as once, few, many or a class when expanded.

cdr3_nt: TGTGCCAGCAGCTCAGCGACGACGGCCTACGAGCAGTACTTC; cdr3_aa: CASSSATTAYEQYF; v_call: TRBV7-8; d_call: .; j_call: TRBJ2-7; clone_size: .
cdr3_nt: TGTGCCAGCAGCCCAGGGGGATGGAGCTCCTACAATGAGCAGTTCTTC; cdr3_aa: CASSPGGWSSYNEQFF; v_call: TRBV7-9; d_call: TRBD1; j_call: TRBJ2-1; clone_size: few
cdr3_nt: TGTGCCAGCAGCCCCCGGGACAGGGGCAGGGGGGAGCTGTTTTTT; cdr3_aa: CASSPRDRGRGELFF; v_call: TRBV3-1; d_call: TRBD1; j_call: TRBJ2-2; clone_size: .
cdr3_nt: TGCAGCGTTGAGGGGACTACCGGGCTCTCCTACAATGAGCAGTTCTTC; cdr3_aa: CSVEGTTGLSYNEQFF; v_call: TRBV29-1; d_call: TRBD2; j_call: TRBJ2-1; clone_size: few
cdr3_nt: TGTGCCAGCAGCACCAACCCGGTGAGAGGAAACTCTGGAAACACCATATATTTT; cdr3_aa: CASSTNPVRGNSGNTIYF; v_call: TRBV6-1; d_call: .; j_call: TRBJ1-3; clone_size: few
cdr3_nt: TGTGCCAGCAGCCACCTTCGGCAGGGGGCGCGGGAGACCCAGTACTTC; cdr3_aa: CASSHLRQGARETQYF; v_call: TRBV11-2; d_call: TRBD1; j_call: TRBJ2-5; clone_size: .
cdr3_nt: TGCGCCAGCAGCCCGGGTTGGGGTAGCGGGCCCCTACAAGAGACCCAGTACTTC; cdr3_aa: CASSPGWGSGPLQETQYF; v_call: TRBV5-1; d_call: TRBD2; j_call: TRBJ2-5; clone_size: few
cdr3_nt: TGTGCCAGCAGTTACGAGGGGGCTTTGACTGAAGCTTTCTTT; cdr3_aa: CASSYEGALTEAFF; v_call: TRBV6-2/TRBV6-3; d_call: TRBD1; j_call: TRBJ1-1; clone_size: many
cdr3_nt: TGCAGTGCTAGAGATCTTTCGGGGTACAATGAGCAGTTCTTC; cdr3_aa: CSARDLSGYNEQFF; v_call: TRBV20-1; d_call: .; j_call: TRBJ2-1; clone_size: .
cdr3_nt: TGTGCCAGCATTAAATTACAGGGCGGGAGCAATCAGCCCCAGCATTTT; cdr3_aa: CASIKLQGGSNQPQHF; v_call: TRBV28; d_call: .; j_call: TRBJ1-5; clone_size: .
cdr3_nt: TGTGCCAGCAGCGCATATACGGGACAAAGCAATCAGCCCCAGCATTTT; cdr3_aa: CASSAYTGQSNQPQHF; v_call: TRBV7-8; d_call: .; j_call: TRBJ1-5; clone_size: many
cdr3_nt: TGCAGTGCCTACGTTTTAGGGGGTGAGAACACTGAAGCTTTCTTT; cdr3_aa: CSAYVLGGENTEAFF; v_call: TRBV20-1; d_call: .; j_call: TRBJ1-1; clone_size: .
cdr3_nt: TGTGCCAGCACCGTAGGTCAGAGAAACACTGAAGCTTTCTTT; cdr3_aa: CASTVGQRNTEAFF; v_call: TRBV12-3/TRBV12-4; d_call: .; j_call: TRBJ1-1; clone_size: few
cdr3_nt: TGTGCCAGCAGTTTATCAGGGGGCGCATTTCAGCCCCAGCATTTT; cdr3_aa: CASSLSGGAFQPQHF; v_call: TRBV12-3/TRBV12-4; d_call: TRBD1; j_call: TRBJ1-5; clone_size: .
cdr3_nt: TGTGCCAGCAGCACCAACCCTATCTCCCAAGAGACCCAGTACTTC; cdr3_aa: CASSTNPISQETQYF; v_call: TRBV7-2; d_call: .; j_call: TRBJ2-5; clone_size: .
cdr3_nt: TGTGCCAGCAGATCACGGGACAGCGCTAATGGCTACACCTTC; cdr3_aa: CASRSRDSANGYTF; v_call: TRBV12-3/TRBV12-4; d_call: TRBD1; j_call: TRBJ1-2; clone_size: few
cdr3_nt: TGTGCCAGCAGCCACAGACTAGCGGTTACCGGGGAGCTGTTTTTT; cdr3_aa: CASSHRLAVTGELFF; v_call: TRBV3-1; d_call: TRBD2; j_call: TRBJ2-2; clone_size: many
cdr3_nt: TGTGCCAGCAGTGACTCCGGTGCTGGCAATCAGCCCCAGCATTTT; cdr3_aa: CASSDSGAGNQPQHF; v_call: TRBV25-1; d_call: .; j_call: TRBJ1-5; clone_size: few
cdr3_nt: TGTGCCAGCAGCTCCGGGACAAAGTATGAGCAGTTCTTC; cdr3_aa: CASSSGTKYEQFF; v_call: TRBV7-9; d_call: .; j_call: TRBJ2-1; clone_size: few
cdr3_nt: TGTGCCAGCAGTTACGGACTGCCACTAAGCTCCTACGAGCAGTACTTC; cdr3_aa: CASSYGLPLSSYEQYF; v_call: TRBV6-5; d_call: .; j_call: TRBJ2-7; clone_size: few
cdr3_nt: TGCAGTGCTAGACCCCGGACTAGCCGTAATCGTAGTGAGCAGTTCTTC; cdr3_aa: CSARPRTSRNRSEQFF; v_call: TRBV20-1; d_call: TRBD2; j_call: TRBJ2-1; clone_size: .
cdr3_nt: TGTGCCAGCAGCCAAGGCCTAGCGGGACCCACAGATACGCAGTATTTT; cdr3_aa: CASSQGLAGPTDTQYF; v_call: TRBV7-6; d_call: TRBD2; j_call: TRBJ2-3; clone_size: many
cdr3_nt: TGTGCCAGCAGTTTATGGAGGGACCGAGGGGAGACCCAGTACTTC; cdr3_aa: CASSLWRDRGETQYF; v_call: TRBV28; d_call: .; j_call: TRBJ2-5; clone_size: .
cdr3_nt: TGCGCCAGCAGCTTAGGGGGGATGGAACCTGAAGCTTTCTTT; cdr3_aa: CASSLGGMEPEAFF; v_call: TRBV5-1; d_call: .; j_call: TRBJ1-1; clone_size: .
cdr3_nt: TGTGCCAGCAGTGAAGGGGATAGCGGGGGTATTACGCAGTATTTT; cdr3_aa: CASSEGDSGGITQYF; v_call: TRBV2; d_call: TRBD2; j_call: TRBJ2-3; clone_size: few
cdr3_nt: TGTGCCAGCGGCTCGGCTAGCGGAGATACGCAGTATTTT; cdr3_aa: CASGSASGDTQYF; v_call: TRBV12-3/TRBV12-4; d_call: TRBD2; j_call: TRBJ2-3; clone_size: .
cdr3_nt: TGTGCCAGCAGCCAGGGACTAGCGGGAGGAAGGTTGGATGAGCAGTTCTTC; cdr3_aa: CASSQGLAGGRLDEQFF; v_call: TRBV7-3; d_call: TRBD2; j_call: TRBJ2-1; clone_size: .
cdr3_nt: TGTGCCACCAGTGAGCGCCGGGACAGAAGCACAGATACGCAGTATTTT; cdr3_aa: CATSERRDRSTDTQYF; v_call: TRBV24-1; d_call: TRBD1; j_call: TRBJ2-3; clone_size: .
cdr3_nt: TGTGCCAGCAGTGAAGGCGATCCCACAGCTAACTATGGCTACACCTTC; cdr3_aa: CASSEGDPTANYGYTF; v_call: TRBV2; d_call: .; j_call: TRBJ1-2; clone_size: .
cdr3_nt: TGTGCCAGCAGTTACTCTCCATTTGAGGGGGGCCGCACAGATACGCAGTATTTT; cdr3_aa: CASSYSPFEGGRTDTQYF; v_call: TRBV6-2/TRBV6-3; d_call: .; j_call: TRBJ2-3; clone_size: .
cdr3_nt: TGTGCCATCAGTGAATTCGCGGGATCCTACGAGCAGTACTTC; cdr3_aa: CAISEFAGSYEQYF; v_call: TRBV10-3; d_call: .; j_call: TRBJ2-7; clone_size: .
cdr3_nt: TGTGCCAGCAGCGTTGCACCCGGGACAGAAAGTAACAATGAGCAGTTCTTC; cdr3_aa: CASSVAPGTESNNEQFF; v_call: TRBV7-9; d_call: TRBD1; j_call: TRBJ2-1; clone_size: few
cdr3_nt: TGTGCCAGCAGTTCCGGGACTACTCTCCGAGGCTACACCTTC; cdr3_aa: CASSSGTTLRGYTF; v_call: TRBV12-3/TRBV12-4; d_call: .; j_call: TRBJ1-2; clone_size: .
cdr3_nt: TGTGCCAGCAGGAGGACAGGTTACAATGAGCAGTTCTTC; cdr3_aa: CASRRTGYNEQFF; v_call: TRBV12-3/TRBV12-4; d_call: TRBD1; j_call: TRBJ2-1; clone_size: few
cdr3_nt: TGTGCCAGCAGTTACGGACTAGCGGGAACTACCTACAATGAGCAGTTCTTC; cdr3_aa: CASSYGLAGTTYNEQFF; v_call: TRBV6-2/TRBV6-3; d_call: TRBD2; j_call: TRBJ2-1; clone_size: .